This TCR beta chain was sequenced in a study of post-analysis software for immune sequencing data. Study-level information: Courses of disease covered relapsing-remitting, secondary progressive and progressive-relapsing multiple sclerosis.

cDNA libraries for TCR beta contained unique molecular identifiers. MiXCR was run by TCRdb on the PCR reads, yielding one entry per CDR3 protein. In the table there are a few hundred thousand distinct CDR3 sequences, less than 40% of which are singletons. Whole-study findings and limits: When compared against controls, multiple sclerosis patients showed significantly lower normalized Chao1 diversity. Included in a set of a handful of TRBV segments more frequent in patients than controls were TRBV5-6, TRBV5-1 and TRBV20-1.

In its sample, this clonotype was seen a few times. What it binds is unknown. Germline CDR1 reads KGHDR; CDR2 reads SFDVKD. The V gene lost 2 bases and the J gene lost 7 bases, with 14 bases spanning the gap. The CDR3 is 15 amino acids. This clonotype was obtained from a girl aged 5 to 17 with multiple sclerosis. This chain connects TRBV24-1 to TRBJ2-1; D gene ambiguous. Sequencing was carried out using blood. CDR3 region: CATSDSVTPRNEQFF. The CDR3 coding sequence is TGTGCCACCAGTGATTCCGTGACCCCTCGGAATGAGCAGTTCTTC.